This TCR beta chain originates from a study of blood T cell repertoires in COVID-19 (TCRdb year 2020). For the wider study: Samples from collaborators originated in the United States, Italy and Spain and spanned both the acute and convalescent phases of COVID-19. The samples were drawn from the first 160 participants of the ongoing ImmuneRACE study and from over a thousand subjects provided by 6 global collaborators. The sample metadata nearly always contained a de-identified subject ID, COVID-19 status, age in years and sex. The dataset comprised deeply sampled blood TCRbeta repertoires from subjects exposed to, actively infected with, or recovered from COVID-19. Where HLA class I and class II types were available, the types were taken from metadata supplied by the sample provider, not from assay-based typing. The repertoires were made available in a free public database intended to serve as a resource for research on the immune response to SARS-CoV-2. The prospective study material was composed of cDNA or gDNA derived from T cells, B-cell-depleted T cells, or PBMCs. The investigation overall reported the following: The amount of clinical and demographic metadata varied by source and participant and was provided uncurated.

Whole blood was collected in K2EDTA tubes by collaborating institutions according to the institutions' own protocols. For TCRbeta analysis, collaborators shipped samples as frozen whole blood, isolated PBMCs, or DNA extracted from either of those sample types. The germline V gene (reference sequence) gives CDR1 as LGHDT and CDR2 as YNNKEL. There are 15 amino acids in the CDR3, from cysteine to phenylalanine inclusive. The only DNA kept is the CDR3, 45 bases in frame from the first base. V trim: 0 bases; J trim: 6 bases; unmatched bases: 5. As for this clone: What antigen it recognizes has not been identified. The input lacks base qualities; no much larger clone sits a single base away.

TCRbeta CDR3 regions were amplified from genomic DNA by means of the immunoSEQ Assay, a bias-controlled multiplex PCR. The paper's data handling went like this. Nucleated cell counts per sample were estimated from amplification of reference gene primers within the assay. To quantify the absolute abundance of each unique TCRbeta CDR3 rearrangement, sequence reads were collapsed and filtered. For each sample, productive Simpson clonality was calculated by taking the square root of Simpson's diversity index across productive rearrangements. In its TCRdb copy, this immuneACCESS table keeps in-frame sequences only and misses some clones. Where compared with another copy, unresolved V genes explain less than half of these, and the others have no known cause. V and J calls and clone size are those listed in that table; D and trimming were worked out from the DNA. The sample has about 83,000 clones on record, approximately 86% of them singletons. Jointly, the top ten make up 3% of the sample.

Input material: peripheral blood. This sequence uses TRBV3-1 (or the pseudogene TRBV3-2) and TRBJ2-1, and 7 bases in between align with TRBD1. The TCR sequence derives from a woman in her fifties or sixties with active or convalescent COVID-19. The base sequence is TGTGCCAGCAGCCAAGATCCCGGGACAGTCAATGAGCAGTTCTTC. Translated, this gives CASSQDPGTVNEQFF.